The present T cell receptor (beta chain) was sequenced within a study of blood T cell repertoires in COVID-19. This table comes from immunoSEQ multiplex PCR, and its TCRdb copy is limited to in-frame clones, with some not included. Counted here are 100,000 or so clones, 75% to 95% occurring once; the ten biggest clones make up less than 5.5%. Germline CDR1 is LNHDA and CDR2 is SQIVND (reference sequence). The CDR3 totals 13 residues. V was trimmed by 6 bases and J by 0 bases, leaving 8 bases between them. Sequences were obtained from peripheral blood. The chain is built from TRBV19 and TRBJ1-2; D remains unclear. The sequence came from a man aged 18 to 30 with acute or convalescent COVID-19. The CDR3 nucleotides are TGTGCCAGTAGAAACGGTGCTAACTATGGCTACACCTTC. It codes for CASRNGANYGYTF.